What follows are 16 T cell receptor beta chains derived from one specimen sequenced in a study of blood T cell repertoires in COVID-19. Clones were sequenced by immunoSEQ multiplex PCR, and TCRdb holds only the in-frame ones, with some missing. The data show 400,000 to 500,000 clones, 88% seen once. The sample taken for sequencing was PBMCs or T cells enriched from blood (not recorded which). These receptors originate from a woman between 40 and 55 years old who had recovered from COVID-19.

CDR3 nucleotides: TGCGCCAGCAGCCAAGTCCAGGGGGCGAACCAGCCCCAGCATTTT. Amino acids: CASSQVQGANQPQHF. V usage is TRBV4-3 and J usage is TRBJ1-5, with 8 bases lining up with TRBD1. Germline loops: CDR1 LGHNA, CDR2 YSLEER. With V trimmed by 1 base and J by 7 bases, 6 bases remained unmatched. The CDR3 extends over 15 amino acids.

The rearrangement links TRBV18 to TRBJ2-2; tentative D call: TRBD1 (6 bases). CDR3 length: 16 amino acids. The germline V and J ends were trimmed by 6 bases and 0 bases, with 14 bases remaining between them. The germline gives CDR1 KGHSH, CDR2 LQKENI. The CDR3 DNA is TGTGCCAGCTCTCTCGTTGGGACAACGAACACCGGGGAGCTGTTTTTT. It specifies CASSLVGTTNTGELFF.

The chain has TRBV15 and TRBJ2-1, with TRBD2 matching 12 bases. Per germline, CDR1 LNHNV and CDR2 YYDKDF (reference sequence). The CDR3 is 16 residues long. J gave up 15 bases and V 6 bases, and 18 bases lay outside the gene matches. Written as DNA, the CDR3 is TGTGCCACCAGTACCAAAGGCCTAGCGGGAGGGCCGGGGTGGTTCTTC. Its translation is CATSTKGLAGGPGWFF.

The genes are TRBV5-4 and TRBJ2-1, with D perhaps matching TRBD1 (5 bases). Germline values: CDR1 SGHNT, CDR2 YYREEE (reference sequence). V was clipped by 0 bases and J by 8 bases, with 9 bases between them. The CDR3 runs to 13 residues. The CDR3 reads CASSLAWGDEQFF. CDR3 DNA sequence: TGTGCCAGCAGCTTGGCTTGGGGCGATGAGCAGTTCTTC.

The rearrangement links TRBV19 to TRBJ1-3; D gene unclear. The CDR3 consists of 17 residues. V was pared by 5 bases and J by 3 bases, with 20 bases between. Germline-derived CDR1 and CDR2 are LNHDA and SQIVND (reference sequence). The chain's CDR3 is CASSVGSGFVFGNTIYF. The CDR3 coding sequence is TGTGCCAGTAGTGTCGGGTCTGGGTTTGTCTTTGGAAACACCATATATTTT.

The chain recombines TRBV19 with TRBJ1-2; 8 bases agree with TRBD1. CDR3 length: 17 residues. V gave up 5 bases and J gave up 8 bases; unmatched junction bases: 19. Germline V CDR1 and CDR2: LNHDA, SQIVND (reference sequence). In DNA, the CDR3 is TGTGCCAGTAGTCTGGACAGGGTATCGGTTAGTAGTTCGGGCTACACCTTC. This gives the protein CASSLDRVSVSSSGYTF.

The chain employs TRBV27 and TRBJ2-7; 9 bases line up with TRBD2. The junction had 10 bases not matched to a gene; V was cut back by 3 bases and J by 4 bases. The CDR3 runs 16 residues. CDR1 is MNHEY and CDR2 is SMNVEV in the germline V gene (reference sequence). CDR3 protein: CASSFRGTSGLYEQYF. In DNA, the CDR3 is TGTGCCAGCAGTTTCCGAGGAACTAGCGGGTTGTACGAGCAGTACTTC.

The chain recombines TRBV4-1 with TRBJ2-7; a weak D match, TRBD1 (5 bases). The length of the CDR3 is 14 residues. Looked up from germline, CDR1 is MGHRA and CDR2 is YSYEKL. The V end was cut by 2 bases, the J end by 2 bases, with 10 bases between. The DNA of the CDR3 is TGCGCCAGCAGCCAATCGTCAGGGACCTACGAGCAGTACTTC. Its protein is CASSQSSGTYEQYF.

This clone was seen just once. The CDR3 is CASKGSTDTQYF. The DNA of the CDR3 is TGTGCCAGTAAGGGGAGCACAGATACGCAGTATTTT. The chain couples TRBV19 to TRBJ2-3; possible D gene TRBD1, 5 bases. This CDR3 is built from 12 residues. With 7 bases removed from V and 0 bases from J, the gap between germline ends came to 5 bases. The germline V gene has CDR1 LNHDA and CDR2 SQIVND (reference sequence).

The rearrangement uses TRBV7-9 and TRBJ2-5, with 8 bases identical to TRBD2. Germline CDR1 is SEHNR and CDR2 is FQNEAQ (reference sequence). V was clipped by 4 bases and J by 4 bases; unmatched bases: 5. This CDR3 has 14 residues. CDR3 coding DNA: TGTGCCAGCAGCTCAAGCGGGAGCCGAGAGACCCAGTACTTC. Translation: CASSSSGSRETQYF.

CDR3 in amino acids: CASSHGTGNEQFF. The CDR3 DNA sequence: TGTGCCAGCAGCCATGGGACAGGCAATGAGCAGTTCTTC. The rearrangement uses TRBV7-6 and TRBJ2-1; 8 positions agree with TRBD1. The CDR3 has 13 residues. Germline values: CDR1 SGHVS, CDR2 FNYEAQ. Trimming at V came to 5 bases and at J to 6 bases, leaving 3 bases not matched to a gene.

The chain recombines TRBV7-8 with TRBJ1-2; D is uncertain. This CDR3 region has 14 residues. Germline CDR1 is SGHVS and CDR2 is FQNEAQ. V gave up 2 bases and J gave up 3 bases, with 10 bases separating them. The DNA of the CDR3 is TGTGCCAGCAGCTTACTGCAGACTGACTATGGCTACACCTTC. It translates to CASSLLQTDYGYTF.

The J gene is TRBJ2-1, the V gene TRBV9, with TRBD1 matching 9 bases. The CDR3 has 15 residues. V was pared by 5 bases and J by 8 bases, with 11 bases of the junction left unmatched. Germline V gene data show CDR1 as SGDLS and CDR2 as YYNGEE. CDR3 sequence reads: CASSRRGQGYYEQFF. The CDR3 DNA reads as TGTGCCAGCAGTAGACGGGGACAGGGTTATTATGAGCAGTTCTTC.

Points on this clone: Compared with germline, one end of the junction differs, possibly owing to a read error. The chain combines TRBV7-2 with TRBJ2-3, with TRBD2 identical over 13 bases. Per the germline V gene, CDR1 is SGHTA and CDR2 is FQGNSA. CDR3 length: 12 residues. CDR3: CASSFGTSGASF. CDR3 nucleotide sequence: TGTGCCAGCAGCTTCGGGACTAGCGGGGCCTCTTTT.

The chain links TRBV5-1 to TRBJ2-3, with no clear D. This CDR3 region has 14 residues. Trimming took 0 bases from V and 2 from J, leaving 7 bases between them. Germline CDR1 and CDR2: SGHRS and YFSETQ. The CDR3 DNA sequence: TGCGCCAGCAGCTTGGGGCAGGCCACAGATACGCAGTATTTT. Protein sequence: CASSLGQATDTQYF.

The V call is TRBV7-9, the J call TRBJ1-1; no clear D. The CDR3 length is 15 residues. Germline lookup yields CDR1 SEHNR and CDR2 FQNEAQ (reference sequence). V lost 2 bases and J 0 bases, leaving 10 bases between the germline ends. CDR3 residues: CASSLFGVLNTEAFF. CDR3 DNA: TGTGCCAGCAGCTTATTCGGGGTCCTGAACACTGAAGCTTTCTTT.